These 30 T cell receptor beta chains share one sample of origin, sequenced in a study of T cells after posttransplantation cyclophosphamide. Profiled with immunoSEQ multiplex PCR; TCRdb holds only in-frame clones, not every one. This set yields 30,000 to 45,000 clones and no singletons; the top ten hold roughly 1.2%. The specimen sequenced was PBMCs. These receptors were collected from a girl aged 10 to 17 in good health, CMV-negative, and a related stem cell transplant donor.

This clone was detected many times. This chain links TRBV10-3 with TRBJ1-2; tentative D call: TRBD1 (6 bases). The CDR3 is made up of 14 amino acids. Germline assignment: CDR1 ENHRY and CDR2 SYGVKD. V was cut by 7 bases and J by 4 bases, with 16 bases left in between. CDR3 nucleotide sequence: TGTGCCATCAACCTACAGGGTCCTGGCTATGGCTACACCTTC. This encodes CAINLQGPGYGYTF.

This clone was seen ten or more times. V usage is TRBV10-1 and J usage is TRBJ2-7; D is perhaps TRBD2 (5 bases). Deletions cut 3 bases from V and 7 bases from J, with 7 bases between. This CDR3 region has 11 residues. The germline V gene has CDR1 WNHNN and CDR2 SYGVQD (reference sequence). CDR3 sequence: CASSEGGEQYF. CDR3 nucleotides: TGCGCCAGCAGTGAAGGCGGGGAGCAGTACTTC.

The rearrangement joins TRBV9 to TRBJ1-2, with D uncertain. In germline, CDR1 is SGDLS, CDR2 YYNGEE. CDR3 size: 15 residues. V was clipped by 0 bases and J by 4 bases, with 13 bases between them. The CDR3 DNA reads TGTGCCAGCAGCGTAGCGGAGAGGAACCTCTATGGCTACACCTTC. Protein sequence: CASSVAERNLYGYTF.

This clone was detected many times. The chain combines TRBV7-9 with TRBJ2-1; 9 positions agree with TRBD2. The germline V gene has CDR1 SEHNR and CDR2 FQNEAQ (reference sequence). V lost 7 bases and J lost 3; bases outside the gene matches: 7. This CDR3 is built from 15 residues. In DNA, the CDR3 is TGTGCCAGCACTTACAGCGGGAGGTTCTACAATGAGCAGTTCTTC. Translation gives CASTYSGRFYNEQFF.

This chain uses TRBV20-1 with TRBJ2-7; D is uncertain. The CDR3 length is 11 residues. CDR1 DFQATT and CDR2 SNEGSKA come from the germline V gene (reference sequence). The ends were cut back, 0 bases at V and 4 bases at J, with 4 bases in the middle. CDR3 amino acids: CSAREAYEQYF. The CDR3 DNA reads as TGCAGTGCTAGAGAGGCTTACGAGCAGTACTTC.

Many counts were recorded for this clone. This chain uses TRBV5-1 with TRBJ2-7; D possibly corresponds to TRBD1 (5 bases). This CDR3 spans 13 amino acids. The V gene lost 5 bases and the J gene lost 3 bases, with 12 bases spanning the gap. Germline V gene lookup returns CDR1 SGHRS and CDR2 YFSETQ. The CDR3 loop reads CASRVGQGYEQYF. CDR3 bases: TGCGCCAGCAGGGTCGGACAAGGCTACGAGCAGTACTTC.

This clone was detected a few times. The chain recombines TRBV6-9 with TRBJ1-4; D is ambiguous. The CDR3 has 14 amino acids. Germline V lookup: CDR1 MNHGY, CDR2 SVAAGI. Trimming took 7 bases from V and 10 from J, leaving 19 bases between them. CDR3 nucleotides: TGTGCCAGCAACCCGAGGCGGAGAGGCGGAAAACTGTTTTTT. Translation: CASNPRRRGGKLFF.

V usage is TRBV28 and J usage is TRBJ2-7; the match to TRBD2 covers 9 bases. CDR1 is MDHEN, CDR2 SYDVKM, per germline. The CDR3 sequence is 15 residues long. Unmatched junction bases numbered 9, after V lost 7 bases and J lost 2 bases. The CDR3 sequence: CASTSYKRGAYEQYF. The CDR3 DNA sequence: TGTGCCAGCACCTCTTACAAGCGGGGGGCCTACGAGCAGTACTTC.

This clone was counted at least ten times. This chain joins TRBV21-1 and TRBJ1-1; the table's D gene call, TRBD1, was not cross checked with the DNA. TRBV21-1 constitutes a pseudogene. This CDR3 comprises 16 residues. In DNA, the CDR3 is TGTGCCAGCAGTTCCCTGGCTATACAGGCTGACACTGAAGCTTTCTTT. Translating gives CASSSLAIQADTEAFF.

This sequence joins TRBV10-3 and TRBJ2-5; 8 positions match TRBD1. The CDR3 runs to 15 residues. Trimming removed 0 bases from V and 2 bases from J; junction bases left unmatched: 2. Germline assignment: CDR1 ENHRY and CDR2 SYGVKD. This CDR3 reads CAISESNRGQETQYF. DNA of the CDR3: TGTGCCATCAGTGAGTCGAACAGGGGGCAAGAGACCCAGTACTTC.

This clone showed up just a few times. This CDR3 is CASSVDEGETQYF. The CDR3 coding sequence is TGTGCCAGCAGCGTCGATGAGGGAGAGACCCAGTACTTC. The rearrangement uses TRBV9 and TRBJ2-5; maybe TRBD2 (5 bases). Trimming pared 2 bases from V and 4 bases from J, leaving 9 bases between. The CDR3 runs 13 residues. Germline assignment: CDR1 SGDLS and CDR2 YYNGEE.

The chain joins TRBV30 to TRBJ1-3; no clear D. Trimming cost V 2 bases and J 3 bases, with 11 bases left between them. The germline gives CDR1 GTSNPN, CDR2 SVGIG (reference sequence). This CDR3 has 14 residues. The CDR3 is CAWSRTAVGNTIYF. CDR3 sequence (DNA): TGTGCCTGGAGTCGAACGGCGGTTGGAAACACCATATATTTT.

This clone was detected ten times or more. This chain joins TRBV6-5 and TRBJ1-1; TRBD1 matches 8 bases. This CDR3 has 14 amino acids. In germline, CDR1 is MNHEY, CDR2 SVGAGI. With 2 bases clipped from V and 4 bases from J, the junction kept 3 bases outside the gene matches. The CDR3 bases are TGTGCCAGCAGTTACGGCAGGGGGCCCACTGAAGCTTTCTTT. Amino acids: CASSYGRGPTEAFF.

There are a few counts of this clone. The chain joins TRBV10-3 to TRBJ2-1; possible D gene TRBD2, 6 bases. The CDR3 covers 18 residues. The V and J ends lost 7 bases and 9 bases respectively, with 31 bases between them. Germline V CDR1 and CDR2: ENHRY, SYGVKD. CDR3 nucleotide sequence: TGTGCCATCACCGATCTTAAGGGAGGACCGAGTCCCTCGGGTGAGCAGTTCTTC. Translation gives CAITDLKGGPSPSGEQFF.

In this sample, this clone turned up many times. The chain recombines TRBV9 with TRBJ2-5, with 8 bases identical to TRBD2. Germline V lookup: CDR1 SGDLS, CDR2 YYNGEE. The junction had 9 bases not matched to a gene; V was cut back by 4 bases and J by 4 bases. This CDR3 region has 15 residues. The CDR3 reads CASSKSGRYGETQYF. DNA for the CDR3: TGTGCCAGCAGCAAGAGCGGGAGATATGGAGAGACCCAGTACTTC.

This clone was seen more than once but under ten times. This sequence joins TRBV6-5 and TRBJ2-3; 7 bases line up with TRBD1. Germline lookup yields CDR1 MNHEY and CDR2 SVGAGI. J gave up 0 bases and V 7 bases, and 1 base lay outside the gene matches. This CDR3 is built from 13 residues. CDR3 DNA: TGTGCCAGCAAACAGGGGAGCACAGATACGCAGTATTTT. It specifies CASKQGSTDTQYF.

This clone has ten or more counts. The chain employs TRBV28 and TRBJ2-7; TRBD1 is a possible D gene (6 bases). Trimming took 4 bases from V and 5 from J, leaving 15 bases between them. The CDR3 consists of 14 residues. From germline, CDR1 is MDHEN and CDR2 SYDVKM. The CDR3 is CASSSPGTLHEQYF. The CDR3 region has the DNA TGTGCCAGCAGTTCTCCCGGGACACTCCACGAGCAGTACTTC.

The V call is TRBV28, the J call TRBJ2-7; 10 nucleotides match TRBD1. The ends lost 5 bases at V and 5 bases at J; junction bases unmatched: 6. The V gene's germline CDR1 is MDHEN and CDR2 SYDVKM. The CDR3 runs to 14 residues. The CDR3: CASSPRTGGNEQYF. The CDR3 region has the DNA TGTGCCAGCAGTCCGCGGACAGGGGGAAACGAGCAGTACTTC.

This clone showed up just a few times. The chain is built from TRBV28 and TRBJ1-4, with D maybe TRBD1 (5 bases). The CDR3 runs to 16 residues. V gave up 4 bases and J gave up 8 bases, with 20 bases separating them. Germline values: CDR1 MDHEN, CDR2 SYDVKM. The CDR3 region is CASSSPQGGIREKLFF. DNA of the CDR3: TGTGCCAGCAGTTCACCCCAGGGAGGAATCAGGGAAAAACTGTTTTTT.

This clone has only a few counts. This chain uses TRBV5-6 with TRBJ2-2; no firm D call. The CDR3 is 14 amino acids. V was cut by 3 bases and J by 5 bases, with 11 bases left in between. Per germline, CDR1 SGHDT and CDR2 YYEEEE. CDR3 region: CASSSIYRTGELFF. In DNA form, the CDR3 reads TGTGCCAGCAGCTCTATTTACAGAACCGGGGAGCTGTTTTTT.

This clone was seen repeatedly, ten times or more. The rearrangement links TRBV7-2 to TRBJ1-1, with D possibly matching TRBD1 (6 bases). The germline gives CDR1 SGHTA, CDR2 FQGNSA. Trimming removed 2 bases at V and 3 bases at J, with 7 bases between. The CDR3 extends over 13 amino acids. CDR3 residues: CASSLTGYTEAFF. CDR3 in DNA: TGTGCCAGCAGCTTAACAGGGTACACTGAAGCTTTCTTT. Based on the CDR3 plus reference TRBV7-2 and TRBJ1-1, the full variable domain is GAGVSQSPSNKVTEKGKDVELRCDPISGHTALYWYRQSLGQGLEFLIYFQGNSAPDKSGLPSDRFSAERTGGSVSTLTIQRTQQEDSAVYLCASSLTGYTEAFFGQGTRLTVV.

This clone occurred many times. This chain connects TRBV6-5 to TRBJ1-4; TRBD1 agrees at 11 bases. Losses at the gene ends were 6 bases for V and 6 bases for J; bases not matched to a gene: 3. The CDR3 is 14 amino acids. Germline assignment: CDR1 MNHEY and CDR2 SVGAGI. CDR3 amino acids: CASRRTGGDEKLFF. In DNA form, the CDR3 reads TGTGCCAGCAGGCGGACAGGGGGCGATGAAAAACTGTTTTTT.

This clone has a count of ten or more. The gene calls are TRBV11-2 and TRBJ1-1; D may be TRBD1 (6 bases). Per the germline V gene, CDR1 is SGHAT and CDR2 is FQNNGV. Trimming removed 1 base at V and 3 bases at J, with 15 bases between. The CDR3 consists of 16 residues. CDR3 DNA: TGTGCCAGCAGCTTAGTAAGGCAGGGGAAGGACACTGAAGCTTTCTTT. This codes for CASSLVRQGKDTEAFF.

This clone occurred many times. This rearrangement joins TRBV20-1 to TRBJ1-1; D possibly corresponds to TRBD1 (5 bases). This CDR3 spans 11 amino acids. Germline V gene data show CDR1 as DFQATT and CDR2 as SNEGSKA (reference sequence). The CDR3 is CWGFMNTEAFF. The CDR3, as DNA: TGCTGGGGCTTCATGAACACTGAAGCTTTCTTT.

This clone was observed at least ten times. The chain has TRBV5-1 and TRBJ2-3, with 7 bases lining up with TRBD2. This CDR3 is built from 16 residues. CDR1 is SGHRS and CDR2 is YFSETQ in the germline V gene. V shed 1 base, J shed 6 bases, and the junction held 11 bases outside the gene matches. CDR3 nucleotides: TGCGCCAGCAGCTTGACCAGCGGGGCTCTCGGGGATACGCAGTATTTT. Translating it yields CASSLTSGALGDTQYF.

The table lists this clone with a few counts. The chain is built from TRBV27 and TRBJ2-3, with a weak D call TRBD2 (5 bases). This CDR3 region has 13 residues. Germline CDR1 is MNHEY and CDR2 is SMNVEV (reference sequence). The V gene lost 6 bases and the J gene lost 3 bases, with 10 bases spanning the gap. The CDR3 DNA reads TGTGCCAGCAGCCAGAGGGTGACAGATACGCAGTATTTT. It specifies CASSQRVTDTQYF.

This clone has more than one count but fewer than ten. This rearrangement joins TRBV7-9 to TRBJ1-3; D is uncertain. The V end was cut by 5 bases, the J end by 4 bases, with 12 bases between. The CDR3 consists of 14 residues. CDR1 SEHNR and CDR2 FQNEAQ come from the germline V gene (reference sequence). The CDR3 region is CASSPEDSGNTIYF. The CDR3 region has the DNA TGTGCCAGCAGCCCCGAGGACTCGGGAAACACCATATATTTT.

This clone came up a few times. This chain links TRBV28 with TRBJ2-5; D possibly corresponds to TRBD2 (5 bases). From germline, CDR1 is MDHEN and CDR2 SYDVKM. V lost 5 bases and J lost 5, with 18 bases in between. This CDR3 has 15 amino acids. In nucleotides, the CDR3 is TGTGCCAGCAGTCCTAACACGGGAAGTCAGGAGACCCAGTACTTC. It is translated as CASSPNTGSQETQYF.

The sample holds many counts of this clone. The chain combines TRBV6-1 with TRBJ2-1; no clear D gene. The germline gives CDR1 MNHNS, CDR2 SASEGT. The ends were cut back, 4 bases at V and 3 bases at J, with 4 bases in the middle. The CDR3 extends over 12 amino acids. In DNA, the CDR3 is TGTGCCAGCAGTGCCTTCTACAATGAGCAGTTCTTC. Translating gives CASSAFYNEQFF.

This clone was detected ten times or more. The CDR3 spells CASSARRAKNIQYF. CDR3 sequence (DNA): TGTGCCAGCAGCGCCCGGAGAGCCAAAAACATTCAGTACTTC. The chain recombines TRBV5-4 with TRBJ2-4; D gene unclear. V was clipped by 4 bases and J by 0 bases, with 8 bases between them. The CDR3 totals 14 residues. Germline lookup yields CDR1 SGHNT and CDR2 YYREEE (reference sequence).